This record covers a single T cell receptor (beta chain). The data were taken from a study of blood T cell repertoires in COVID-19. Study-wide context: The United States, Italy and Spain were the sources of the acute and convalescent COVID-19 samples. PBMCs, B-cell-depleted T cells, or T cells were the source of the cDNA or gDNA that made up the material.

Sequenced by immunoSEQ multiplex PCR; TCRdb stores in-frame clones only, minus some. The top ten clones hold roughly 2% of a sample with around 450,000 clones, roughly 87% of them seen once. CDR1 and CDR2 (germline): MDHEN, SYDVKM. V lost 10 bases to trimming and J lost 0 bases, with 15 bases between them. This CDR3 has 14 residues. Participant-given clinical history determined each cohort assignment. The source material was PBMCs or T cells enriched from blood (not recorded which). This sequence originates from a woman under 30 with acute COVID-19. The gene calls are TRBV28 and TRBJ1-2, with D possibly TRBD1 on 5 matching bases. In DNA, the CDR3 is TGTGCCACGAGTGACAGTCCGTCTAACTATGGCTACACCTTC. It translates to CATSDSPSNYGYTF.